The 18 T cell receptor beta chains given below trace back to one sample, sequenced in a study of T cell changes during pregnancy in multiple sclerosis. This table comes from immunoSEQ multiplex PCR, and its TCRdb copy is limited to in-frame clones, with some not included. The sample carries fewer than 140,000 clones, around 93% recorded once. Source: peripheral blood, taken after pregnancy. Receptors originate from a female donor with multiple sclerosis, enrolled in a pregnancy study.

The chain joins TRBV19 to TRBJ2-2, with TRBD2 matching 8 bases. This CDR3 contains 15 residues. Per the germline V gene, CDR1 is LNHDA and CDR2 is SQIVND (reference sequence). With 7 bases clipped from V and 6 bases from J, the junction kept 10 bases outside the gene matches. Here the CDR3 reads CASMRTSGPAGELFF. The CDR3 region has the DNA TGTGCCAGTATGAGAACTAGCGGCCCTGCCGGGGAGCTGTTTTTT.

The V call is TRBV5-4, the J call TRBJ2-7, with TRBD2 matching over 9 bases. From germline, CDR1 is SGHNT and CDR2 YYREEE (reference sequence). There are 15 residues in the CDR3. The V gene end was trimmed by 5 bases and the J gene end by 5 bases; junction bases not matched to a gene: 11. This CDR3 is CASSFGREGHHEQYF. CDR3 DNA sequence: TGTGCCAGCAGTTTCGGGCGGGAGGGCCACCACGAGCAGTACTTC.

The rearrangement joins TRBV6-5 to TRBJ2-5; D may be TRBD1 (6 bases). Germline V CDR1 and CDR2: MNHEY, SVGAGI. Trimming took off 1 base at V and 2 bases at J, with 8 bases between the two ends. This CDR3 region has 14 residues. CDR3 loop: CASSYWGLQETQYF. In nucleotides, the CDR3 is TGTGCCAGCAGTTACTGGGGGCTGCAAGAGACCCAGTACTTC.

This clone came up a few times. V is TRBV5-8 and J is TRBJ1-1; D is ambiguous. From germline, CDR1 is SGHTS and CDR2 YDEGEE. Deletions cut 0 bases from V and 5 bases from J, with 5 bases between. The CDR3 is made up of 12 amino acids. The CDR3: CASSLVETEAFF. The CDR3 DNA is TGTGCCAGCAGCTTGGTTGAGACTGAAGCTTTCTTT.

The chain has TRBV7-8 and TRBJ2-4, with 7 nucleotides matching TRBD1. CDR3 length: 14 residues. Trimming took 5 bases from V and 5 from J; bases not matched to a gene: 6. Per germline, CDR1 SGHVS and CDR2 FQNEAQ. The CDR3 reads CASSQGDRENIQYF. The CDR3 nucleotides read TGTGCCAGCAGCCAGGGGGATCGGGAAAACATTCAGTACTTC.

J is TRBJ2-1 and V is TRBV7-8, with D possibly matching TRBD2 (6 bases). This CDR3 comprises 17 residues. CDR1 is SGHVS and CDR2 is FQNEAQ in the germline V gene. Trimming cost V 0 bases and J 0 bases, with 12 bases left between them. DNA for the CDR3: TGTGCCAGCAGCTTAGCGGGGGAGGCACTCTCCTACAATGAGCAGTTCTTC. It is translated as CASSLAGEALSYNEQFF.

The CDR3 DNA is TGCGCCAGCAGCCAAGGCGCCGACACGAACACTGAAGCTTTCTTT. Its protein is CASSQGADTNTEAFF. V gene TRBV4-1 combines with J gene TRBJ1-1; D is ambiguous. With 1 base removed from V and 1 base from J, the gap between germline ends came to 10 bases. This CDR3 is 15 amino acids long. CDR1 is MGHRA, CDR2 YSYEKL, per germline.

This clone was detected once. This sequence joins TRBV2 and TRBJ2-5, with 7 positions matching TRBD2. This CDR3 is 13 amino acids long. V lost 10 bases and J lost 4; bases outside the gene matches: 9. Germline V gene lookup returns CDR1 SNHLY and CDR2 FYNNEI. The CDR3 sequence is CATWWGGRETQYF. In DNA form, the CDR3 reads TGTGCCACGTGGTGGGGGGGGAGAGAGACCCAGTACTTC.

This clone was counted a single time. The chain recombines TRBV5-6 with TRBJ2-1, with 8 bases that match TRBD2. Per germline, CDR1 SGHDT and CDR2 YYEEEE. Trimming cost V 0 bases and J 4 bases; bases outside gene matches: 6. The CDR3 is 16 amino acids. DNA for the CDR3: TGTGCCAGCAGCTTGGGGGCTAGCGGGCGGTACAATGAGCAGTTCTTC. It encodes CASSLGASGRYNEQFF.

The V call is TRBV5-5, the J call TRBJ1-4, with 7 nucleotides matching TRBD1. CDR3 length equals 15 residues. Germline CDR1 SGHKS, CDR2 YYEKEE (reference sequence). V shed 4 bases, J shed 3 bases, and the junction held 6 bases outside the gene matches. This chain's CDR3 is CASSPRQGANEKLFF. The CDR3 nucleotides are TGTGCCAGCAGCCCACGACAGGGAGCTAATGAAAAACTGTTTTTT.

This chain joins TRBV5-1 and TRBJ1-1; D not certain. The V gene's germline CDR1 is SGHRS and CDR2 YFSETQ. V gave up 4 bases and J gave up 5 bases, with 15 bases separating them. The CDR3 is 14 residues long. The CDR3 here is CASSNIPGETEAFF. DNA for the CDR3: TGCGCCAGCAGCAATATCCCGGGTGAGACTGAAGCTTTCTTT.

The genes are TRBV29-1 and TRBJ2-7; a weak D match, TRBD2 (5 bases). This CDR3 has 15 amino acids. V was clipped by 1 base and J by 4 bases, with 17 bases between them. Germline loops: CDR1 SQVTM, CDR2 ANQGSEA. The CDR3: CSVEGERESPYEQYF. The CDR3 nucleotides are TGCAGCGTTGAAGGAGAGAGGGAGTCTCCTTACGAGCAGTACTTC.

The chain combines TRBV6-5 with TRBJ2-4; 7 nucleotides match TRBD1. The CDR3 spans 14 residues. Germline V gene lookup returns CDR1 MNHEY and CDR2 SVGAGI. Trimming took 5 bases from V and 9 from J; bases not matched to a gene: 10. The chain's CDR3 is CASSPTGPKGIQYF. CDR3 bases: TGTGCCAGCAGTCCGACAGGGCCAAAGGGCATTCAGTACTTC.

V is TRBV9 and J is TRBJ2-3, with D tentatively TRBD2 (6 bases). V lost 0 bases and J 0 bases, leaving 8 bases between the germline ends. The CDR3 is 15 amino acids. Germline assignment: CDR1 SGDLS and CDR2 YYNGEE. The CDR3: CASSVGAGSTDTQYF. As DNA, the CDR3 is TGTGCCAGCAGCGTAGGCGCGGGGAGCACAGATACGCAGTATTTT.

CDR3 coding DNA: TGTGCCAGCAGTTACTTTGACAGCTTTAATCAGCCCCAGCATTTT. Protein: CASSYFDSFNQPQHF. The rearrangement uses TRBV5-5 and TRBJ1-5, with a weak D call TRBD1 (5 bases). The CDR3 is 15 amino acids. The V end lost 5 bases, the J end lost 4 bases, and 16 bases lay between the germline ends. Germline V gene lookup returns CDR1 SGHKS and CDR2 YYEKEE (reference sequence).

The rearrangement joins TRBV6-5 to TRBJ1-1, with D possibly matching TRBD1 (5 bases). The germline V gene encodes CDR1 MNHEY and CDR2 SVGAGI. V lost 6 bases to trimming and J lost 1 base, with 12 bases between them. This CDR3 is built from 14 residues. CDR3 loop: CASSRGVRNTEAFF. CDR3 nucleotide sequence: TGTGCCAGCAGCCGGGGGGTGAGGAACACTGAAGCTTTCTTT.

The chain employs TRBV9 and TRBJ2-1; D is unresolved. The CDR3 is made up of 13 amino acids. CDR1 is SGDLS and CDR2 is YYNGEE in the germline V gene. Trimming took 0 bases from V and 9 from J, leaving 10 bases between them. CDR3 residues: CASSVGSDFEQFF. The CDR3 coding sequence is TGTGCCAGCAGCGTAGGCTCAGACTTTGAGCAGTTCTTC.

J is TRBJ1-2 and V is TRBV19; 7 bases fit TRBD1. Germline-derived CDR1 and CDR2 are LNHDA and SQIVND (reference sequence). V shed 5 bases, J shed 12 bases, and the junction held 6 bases outside the gene matches. The CDR3 runs 11 residues. CDR3 sequence: CASSSKTGHTF. The CDR3, as DNA: TGTGCCAGTAGTTCCAAGACAGGGCACACCTTC.